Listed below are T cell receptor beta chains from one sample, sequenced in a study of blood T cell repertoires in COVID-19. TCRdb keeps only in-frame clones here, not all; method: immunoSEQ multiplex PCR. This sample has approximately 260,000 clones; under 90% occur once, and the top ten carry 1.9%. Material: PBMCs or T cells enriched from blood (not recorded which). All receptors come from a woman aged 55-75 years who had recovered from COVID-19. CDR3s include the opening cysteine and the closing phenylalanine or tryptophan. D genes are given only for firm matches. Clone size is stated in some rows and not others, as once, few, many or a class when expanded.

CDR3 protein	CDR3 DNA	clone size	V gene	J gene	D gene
CASSPRTGGSQPQHF	TGTGCCAGCAGCCCGAGGACAGGGGGGAGTCAGCCCCAGCATTTT	.	TRBV7-2	TRBJ1-5	TRBD1
CASRLSPVGTQYF	TGTGCCAGCAGACTATCACCGGTTGGGACCCAGTACTTC	.	TRBV14	TRBJ2-5	.
CASNLAGGGYYNEQFF	TGTGCCAGCAATCTCGCCGGGGGGGGTTACTACAATGAGCAGTTCTTC	.	TRBV28	TRBJ2-1	TRBD2
CASSLGDRELNTEAFF	TGTGCCAGCAGCTTAGGGGACAGGGAACTAAACACTGAAGCTTTCTTT	.	TRBV7-9	TRBJ1-1	TRBD1
CAWSQGIRTEAFF	TGTGCCTGGAGTCAGGGGATCAGGACTGAAGCTTTCTTT	.	TRBV30	TRBJ1-1	.
CASSGVAGGRYNEQFF	TGCGCCAGCAGCGGGGTAGCGGGAGGGCGATACAATGAGCAGTTCTTC	.	TRBV5-1	TRBJ2-1	TRBD2
CASSLGRGRVIQYF	TGTGCCAGCAGCTTGGGCAGGGGGAGAGTCATTCAGTACTTC	.	TRBV11-2	TRBJ2-4	TRBD1
CASSLGREQDTQYF	TGTGCCAGCAGTTTAGGTAGAGAGCAAGATACGCAGTATTTT	.	TRBV27	TRBJ2-3	.
CATSDPRTSGRVRETQYF	TGTGCCACCAGTGACCCGAGGACTAGCGGGAGGGTCAGAGAGACCCAGTACTTC	.	TRBV24-1	TRBJ2-5	TRBD2
CASSPAMDRRRNQPQHF	TGCGCCAGCAGCCCGGCCATGGACAGGAGACGCAATCAGCCCCAGCATTTT	.	TRBV4-1	TRBJ1-5	TRBD1
CASSPRFHRQGGQETQYF	TGTGCCAGCAGCCCAAGATTCCATCGACAGGGAGGTCAAGAGACCCAGTACTTC	few	TRBV28	TRBJ2-5	.
CAPSKDRAGYEQYF	TGTGCCCCCAGCAAAGACCGAGCGGGCTACGAGCAGTACTTC	.	TRBV21-1	TRBJ2-7	.
CASSPFGGSGNTIYF	TGTGCCAGCAGCCCCTTCGGGGGCTCTGGAAACACCATATATTTT	.	TRBV11-3	TRBJ1-3	.
CATTIRGEKLFF	TGTGCCACCACCATCAGAGGGGAAAAACTGTTTTTT	once	TRBV12-3/TRBV12-4	TRBJ1-4	.
CASSLPQLAGVGETQYF	TGCGCCAGCAGCTTACCTCAACTAGCGGGAGTAGGAGAGACCCAGTACTTC	once	TRBV5-1	TRBJ2-5	TRBD2
CASSSHRGTYEQYF	TGTGCCAGCAGCTCTCACAGGGGCACCTACGAGCAGTACTTC	.	TRBV11-2	TRBJ2-7	TRBD1
CAWGPEASNQPQHF	TGTGCCTGGGGACCCGAAGCTAGCAATCAGCCCCAGCATTTT	.	TRBV30	TRBJ1-5	.
CASSRTDRVGSPLHF	TGTGCCAGCAGTCGGACGGACAGGGTGGGTTCACCCCTCCACTTT	.	TRBV3-1/TRBV3-2	TRBJ1-6	TRBD1
CASSSGMEETQYF	TGCGCCAGCAGCTCGGGGATGGAAGAGACCCAGTACTTC	.	TRBV5-1	TRBJ2-5	.
CASSLLSGYTF	TGTGCCAGCAGTTTACTATCGGGCTACACCTTC	.	TRBV28	TRBJ1-2	.
CASSPGTGDHEQYF	TGTGCCAGCTCACCCGGGACAGGGGACCACGAGCAGTACTTC	.	TRBV18	TRBJ2-7	TRBD1
CASNAGIQKYQPQHF	TGTGCCAGCAATGCAGGGATTCAGAAGTATCAGCCCCAGCATTTT	.	TRBV28	TRBJ1-5	.
CASSLRGLGATNEKLFF	TGTGCCAGCAGCCTAAGGGGGTTAGGGGCAACTAATGAAAAACTGTTTTTT	.	TRBV5-6	TRBJ1-4	.
CASSLTGDEKLFF	TGTGCCAGCAGCTTGACAGGGGATGAAAAACTGTTTTTT	.	TRBV7-3	TRBJ1-4	TRBD1
CASSQVDSGRPGNEQFF	TGTGCCAGCAGCCAAGTCGATAGCGGGAGGCCTGGCAATGAGCAGTTCTTC	.	TRBV4-2	TRBJ2-1	TRBD2
CASSGREGEQFF	TGTGCCAGCAGCGGCAGGGAGGGTGAGCAGTTCTTC	.	TRBV7-3	TRBJ2-1	TRBD2
CASFIAGVVQYF	TGTGCCAGCTTTATAGCGGGGGTTGTGCAGTACTTC	.	TRBV2	TRBJ2-7	TRBD2
CASSLGTSGVNEQFF	TGCGCCAGCAGCTTGGGGACTAGCGGTGTCAATGAGCAGTTCTTC	.	TRBV5-1	TRBJ2-1	TRBD2
CASSGNRDPPEAFF	TGTGCCAGCAGTGGTAACAGGGATCCCCCTGAAGCTTTCTTT	.	TRBV2	TRBJ1-1	.
CAWGIQGSTEAFF	TGTGCCTGGGGGATTCAGGGAAGCACTGAAGCTTTCTTT	.	TRBV30	TRBJ1-1	.
CSVGGTSSASTDTQYF	TGCAGCGTTGGAGGGACATCCTCTGCAAGTACAGATACGCAGTATTTT	.	TRBV29-1	TRBJ2-3	.
CASSIDSENTIYF	TGTGCCAGTAGTATAGACTCCGAGAACACCATATATTTT	.	TRBV19	TRBJ1-3	.
CASSYATGGVSEAFF	TGTGCCAGCAGTTACGCGACAGGGGGGGTATCTGAAGCTTTCTTT	.	TRBV28	TRBJ1-1	TRBD1
CASSLSNSVAAFF	TGTGCCAGCAGTTTATCGAATTCTGTGGCAGCTTTCTTT	.	TRBV27	TRBJ1-1	.
CASSRGTSIYNEQFF	TGTGCCAGCAGCCGGGGGACTAGCATTTACAATGAGCAGTTCTTC	.	TRBV6-5	TRBJ2-1	TRBD2
CASSTTTAEDRVVSYTF	TGCGCCAGCAGCACGACCACCGCAGAGGACAGGGTAGTAAGCTACACCTTC	.	TRBV5-1	TRBJ1-2	TRBD1
CASSFGGLETQYF	TGTGCCAGCAGCTTCGGAGGTTTGGAGACCCAGTACTTC	.	TRBV7-9	TRBJ2-5	.
CASSYPGQPYEQYF	TGTGCCAGCAGTTACCCGGGACAGCCCTACGAGCAGTACTTC	.	TRBV6-2/TRBV6-3	TRBJ2-7	TRBD1
CASRGGVGNQPQHF	TGTGCCAGCAGAGGAGGGGTCGGCAATCAGCCCCAGCATTTT	.	TRBV2	TRBJ1-5	.
CSVSTLHGTEAFF	TGCAGCGTTTCGACATTGCATGGTACTGAAGCTTTCTTT	.	TRBV29-1	TRBJ1-1	.
CASSPRTGLADTQYF	TGTGCCAGCAGCCCCCGGACAGGGCTCGCAGATACGCAGTATTTT	.	TRBV11-2	TRBJ2-3	TRBD1
CASKMEGLPNTEAFF	TGTGCCAGTAAAATGGAGGGCTTACCGAACACTGAAGCTTTCTTT	.	TRBV19	TRBJ1-1	.
CASSSINVAASYEQYF	TGTGCCAGCAGTTCCATAAATGTGGCGGCATCCTACGAGCAGTACTTC	.	TRBV28	TRBJ2-7	.
CAPGQGALDEQYF	TGTGCCCCAGGACAGGGGGCGCTGGACGAGCAGTACTTC	.	TRBV12-3/TRBV12-4	TRBJ2-7	TRBD1
CATSDRDSYEQYF	TGTGCCACCAGTGACCGGGACTCTTACGAGCAGTACTTC	.	TRBV24-1	TRBJ2-7	.
CASSTSGGTHEKLFF	TGTGCCAGCAGTACCTCCGGGGGGACCCATGAAAAACTGTTTTTT	.	TRBV28	TRBJ1-4	.
CASSYSTGDNYGYTF	TGTGCCAGCAGTTACTCGACAGGGGACAACTATGGCTACACCTTC	.	TRBV6-5	TRBJ1-2	TRBD1
CATSDGGQGGEKLFF	TGTGCCACCAGTGATGGGGGACAGGGAGGTGAAAAACTGTTTTTT	.	TRBV24-1	TRBJ1-4	TRBD1
CASAVGGEAFF	TGTGCTAGTGCCGTCGGCGGAGAAGCTTTCTTT	few	TRBV12-5	TRBJ1-1	.
CASRPPLVNRGQNEQFF	TGTGCCAGCAGGCCCCCCCTTGTTAATCGGGGACAGAATGAGCAGTTCTTC	.	TRBV2	TRBJ2-1	TRBD1
CASSQVGRHPYEQFF	TGTGCCAGCAGCCAAGTCGGCAGGCACCCCTATGAGCAGTTCTTC	.	TRBV6-5	TRBJ2-1	.
CAITRGVQGGYGYTF	TGTGCCATCACCAGAGGGGTACAGGGGGGCTATGGCTACACCTTC	.	TRBV10-3	TRBJ1-2	TRBD1
CASGAGVISGNTIYF	TGTGCCAGCGGGGCAGGGGTGATCTCTGGAAACACCATATATTTT	.	TRBV2	TRBJ1-3	.
CASSPIQGGRVEQFF	TGTGCCAGCAGCCCGATACAGGGCGGGAGGGTAGAGCAGTTCTTC	.	TRBV7-2	TRBJ2-1	TRBD2
CASTTTGTVNQPQHF	TGTGCCAGTACCACTACAGGGACAGTTAATCAGCCCCAGCATTTT	.	TRBV19	TRBJ1-5	TRBD1